These 28 T cell receptor beta chains were sequenced from one sample in a study of post-analysis software for immune sequencing data. Prepared libraries of TCR beta cDNA carried unique molecular identifiers. TCRdb re-called the PCR reads with MiXCR, one entry per CDR3 protein. The sample contains roughly 870,000 distinct CDR3 sequences, around 50% of which appear only once. Antigen specificity for these receptors is unknown. Broader study findings: Roughly five TRBV segments occurring more often in patients than controls included TRBV5-6, TRBV5-1 and TRBV20-1.

Sequencing was carried out using blood. These receptors all come from a girl aged 5 to 17 with multiple sclerosis.

V and J are TRBV7-6 and TRBJ2-7; D not certain. Trimming cost V 1 base and J 4 bases, with 8 bases left between them. The CDR3 runs to 13 residues. Germline V CDR1 and CDR2: SGHVS, FNYEAQ. CDR3 loop: CASSLESQYEQYF. The CDR3 nucleotides read TGTGCCAGCAGCTTAGAGTCCCAATACGAGCAGTACTTC.

This rearrangement joins TRBV12-3 or TRBV12-4 to TRBJ2-5; D possibly uses TRBD1 or TRBD2 (5 bases each). The J call may be mistaken, given a closer DNA end match to TRBJ2-7. This CDR3 contains 14 residues. CDR3 amino acids: CASSWGSVGYEQYF. The CDR3 DNA reads as TGTGCCAGCAGTTGGGGGTCAGTCGGCTACGAGCAGTACTTC.

The chain has TRBV20-1 and TRBJ1-2, with D hard to call. V was pared by 6 bases and J by 4 bases, with 21 bases between. The CDR3 is 15 residues long. Looked up from germline, CDR1 is DFQATT and CDR2 is SNEGSKA (reference sequence). The CDR3 sequence is CSANLMDFDFYGYTF. The CDR3 DNA is TGCAGTGCGAATCTTATGGATTTTGACTTCTATGGCTACACCTTC.

This chain uses TRBV29-1 with TRBJ2-5, with TRBD2 matching 8 bases. V trimming: 7 bases; J trimming: 4 bases; junction bases outside the gene matches: 14. The CDR3 length is 15 residues. CDR1 and CDR2 (germline): SQVTM, ANQGSEA. DNA for the CDR3: TGCAGCGCTCCAGCGGGAGTACGGGTAGGAGAGACCCAGTACTTC. It encodes CSAPAGVRVGETQYF.

The chain recombines TRBV11-2 with TRBJ2-1; 8 bases map to TRBD2. CDR3 length: 12 residues. CDR1 is SGHAT and CDR2 is FQNNGV in the germline V gene. With V trimmed by 5 bases and J by 12 bases, 6 bases remained unmatched. The CDR3 DNA sequence: TGTGCCAGCAGCCCGGGAGGGCGGGGGCAGTTCTTC. Translated, it gives CASSPGGRGQFF.

V is TRBV5-1 and J is TRBJ2-1, with D perhaps TRBD2 (6 bases). This CDR3 spans 16 amino acids. Per germline, CDR1 SGHRS and CDR2 YFSETQ. With 4 bases removed from V and 0 bases from J, the gap between germline ends came to 14 bases. The CDR3 DNA follows: TGCGCCAGCAGCCTAATAGCGGCTAGCTCCTACAATGAGCAGTTCTTC. It is translated as CASSLIAASSYNEQFF.

J is TRBJ2-4 and V is TRBV4-1; 8 bases align to TRBD1. V shed 0 bases and J 4 bases; nucleotides not matched to a gene: 8. The germline V gene has CDR1 MGHRA and CDR2 YSYEKL. CDR3 length equals 17 residues. CDR3 loop: CASSQDGQGLIKNIQYF. For the CDR3, the DNA is TGCGCCAGCAGCCAAGATGGACAGGGATTGATTAAAAACATTCAGTACTTC.

The CDR3 bases are TGTGCCAGCAGCTTAGGTGGCAGGGGCGGGCAGACCCAGTACTTC. It is translated as CASSLGGRGGQTQYF. V usage is TRBV13 and J usage is TRBJ2-5; D is possibly TRBD1 (6 bases). This CDR3 spans 15 amino acids. The V gene lost 0 bases and the J gene lost 6 bases, with 14 bases spanning the gap. The germline V gene encodes CDR1 PRHDT and CDR2 FYEKMQ (reference sequence).

This clonotype was observed a handful of times. This chain links TRBV12-3 or TRBV12-4 with TRBJ2-5; no definite D call. The CDR3 totals 14 residues. V was trimmed by 1 base and J by 3 bases, leaving 9 bases between them. This CDR3 reads CASSLVPDEETQYF. In DNA, the CDR3 is TGTGCCAGCAGTTTAGTCCCAGATGAAGAGACCCAGTACTTC.

The chain employs TRBV20-1 and TRBJ2-3; D is ambiguous. Germline assignment: CDR1 DFQATT and CDR2 SNEGSKA (reference sequence). Trimming shortened V by 3 bases and J by 10 bases, and 11 bases separated the two germline ends. The CDR3 runs to 11 residues. The CDR3 loop reads CSARGQDAQYF. CDR3 DNA sequence: TGCAGTGCTAGGGGTCAGGATGCGCAGTATTTT.

In this sample, this clonotype turned up once. At one of its ends the junction is not consistent with the germline gene, which may arise from a read error. The chain joins TRBV4-2 to TRBJ2-1, with 8 bases matching TRBD2. Germline lookup yields CDR1 LGHNA and CDR2 YNFKEQ. The CDR3 extends over 16 amino acids. The CDR3 DNA reads TGTGCCAGCAGCCTCAGCGGGGGAGACTCCTACAATGAGCAGTTCTTT. Protein: CASSLSGGDSYNEQFF.

The chain employs TRBV20-1 and TRBJ1-2, with 7 positions matching TRBD1. This CDR3 has 13 amino acids. Germline values: CDR1 DFQATT, CDR2 SNEGSKA (reference sequence). V dropped 6 bases and J dropped 1; count of bases not matched to a gene: 5. The DNA of the CDR3 is TGCAGTGCACGGGACAGCATTAACTATGGCTACACCTTC. Encoded protein: CSARDSINYGYTF.

The rearrangement uses TRBV5-1 and TRBJ2-1; no clear D. This CDR3 contains 13 residues. V gave up 0 bases and J gave up 8 bases, with 9 bases separating them. Germline V lookup: CDR1 SGHRS, CDR2 YFSETQ. CDR3: CASSLALFHEQFF. CDR3 nucleotides: TGCGCCAGCAGCTTGGCCCTCTTTCATGAGCAGTTCTTC.

The J gene is TRBJ2-7, the V gene TRBV20-1; 9 bases are shared with TRBD2. V trimming: 3 bases; J trimming: 5 bases; junction bases outside the gene matches: 5. CDR3 length: 13 residues. Germline V gene lookup returns CDR1 DFQATT and CDR2 SNEGSKA (reference sequence). For the CDR3, the DNA is TGCAGTGCTAGGCTAGCGGGGCGCCACGAGCAGTACTTC. This encodes CSARLAGRHEQYF.

This chain links TRBV5-1 with TRBJ2-5, with D possibly being TRBD2 (6 bases). This CDR3 spans 15 amino acids. Deletions cut 7 bases from V and 2 bases from J, with 18 bases between. Per germline, CDR1 SGHRS and CDR2 YFSETQ. CDR3 coding DNA: TGCGCCAGCGGGGGGACTGTTAGCGCTCAAGAGACCCAGTACTTC. It translates to CASGGTVSAQETQYF. Looking up the rest from reference TRBV5-1 and TRBJ2-5 gives the full variable domain: KAGVTQTPRYLIKTRGQQVTLSCSPISGHRSVSWYQQTPGQGLQFLFEYFSETQRNKGNFPGRFSGRQFSNSRSEMNVSTLELGDSALYLCASGGTVSAQETQYFGPGTRLLVL.

The chain links TRBV29-1 to TRBJ1-6; the match to TRBD1 covers 7 bases. V dropped 6 bases and J dropped 8; count of bases not matched to a gene: 13. This CDR3 spans 15 amino acids. Germline loops: CDR1 SQVTM, CDR2 ANQGSEA. CDR3 sequence (DNA): TGCAGCGTCCAACTTACAGGGGCACGGGATTCACCCCTCCACTTT. Translated, it gives CSVQLTGARDSPLHF. Based on the CDR3 plus reference TRBV29-1 and TRBJ1-6, the full variable domain is SAVISQKPSRDICQRGTSLTIQCQVDSQVTMMFWYRQQPGQSLTLIATANQGSEATYESGFVIDKFPISRPNLTFSTLTVSNMSPEDSSIYLCSVQLTGARDSPLHFGNGTRLTVT.

The chain combines TRBV10-3 with TRBJ2-1; D unclear. The CDR3 loop spans 13 amino acids. Germline lookup yields CDR1 ENHRY and CDR2 SYGVKD. V lost 0 bases to trimming and J lost 9 bases, with 9 bases between them. This CDR3 is CAISESTAPEQFF. CDR3 sequence (DNA): TGTGCCATCAGTGAGTCAACCGCACCTGAGCAGTTCTTC.

The chain couples TRBV2 to TRBJ2-7, with D perhaps given as TRBD1 or TRBD2 (5 bases each). CDR1 SNHLY and CDR2 FYNNEI come from the germline V gene. The CDR3 spans 15 residues. Trimming removed 2 bases from V and 6 bases from J, with 17 bases in between. CDR3 bases: TGTGCCAGCAGTGAATCGGAGAGGGTTGGGGGCGAGCAGTACTTC. Translated, it gives CASSESERVGGEQYF. Full variable domain (outside the CDR3, taken from reference TRBV2 and TRBJ2-7): EPEVTQTPSHQVTQMGQEVILRCVPISNHLYFYWYRQILGQKVEFLVSFYNNEISEKSEIFDDQFSVERPDGSNFTLKIRSTKLEDSAMYFCASSESERVGGEQYFGPGTRLTVT.

The chain combines TRBV5-1 with TRBJ2-3, with 9 bases fitting TRBD2. Germline-derived CDR1 and CDR2 are SGHRS and YFSETQ. The CDR3 covers 15 residues. The V segment lost 6 bases and the J segment 0 bases; nucleotides outside the gene matches: 5. CDR3 loop: CASTLAGSSTDTQYF. As DNA, the CDR3 is TGCGCCAGCACCCTAGCGGGGTCTAGCACAGATACGCAGTATTTT.

This clonotype appeared a few times. The rearrangement uses TRBV7-6 and TRBJ2-7; TRBD1 agrees at 10 bases. Germline trimming cut 4 bases from V and 3 bases from J; bases unmatched to any gene: 3. This CDR3 is built from 14 residues. CDR1 SGHVS and CDR2 FNYEAQ come from the germline V gene. CDR3 amino acids: CASSYGDRGYEQYF. The CDR3 nucleotides read TGTGCCAGCAGCTACGGGGACAGGGGCTACGAGCAGTACTTC.

A few counts support this clonotype. The V call is TRBV12-3 or TRBV12-4, the J call TRBJ1-1; TRBD1 might be the D (5 bases). Trimming took 8 bases from V and 6 from J, leaving 10 bases between them. This CDR3 is 11 amino acids long. The CDR3: CASGGFPEAFF. For the CDR3, the DNA is TGTGCCAGCGGGGGATTCCCTGAAGCTTTCTTT.

This clonotype has just one count. The chain uses TRBV12-3 or TRBV12-4 and TRBJ2-5, with a weak D call TRBD2 (6 bases). The CDR3 loop spans 15 amino acids. V lost 3 bases and J lost 11, with 22 bases in between. The DNA for the CDR3 is TGTGCCAGCAGTTTTTGGCGGGACCCACCCAAGGAGCAGTACTTC. It codes for CASSFWRDPPKEQYF.

Only a few counts were recorded for this clonotype. V gene TRBV7-9 combines with J gene TRBJ2-1, with D unresolved. The CDR3 length is 14 residues. CDR1 is SEHNR and CDR2 is FQNEAQ in the germline V gene (reference sequence). V lost 4 bases and J lost 5, with 12 bases in between. The DNA for the CDR3 is TGTGCCAGCAGCTGGCCGGTTTTGCACAATGAGCAGTTCTTC. This translates into CASSWPVLHNEQFF.

V gene TRBV2 combines with J gene TRBJ2-7; tentatively, D is TRBD1 (6 bases). The CDR3 is 16 amino acids. Germline V gives CDR1 SNHLY, CDR2 FYNNEI. V lost 7 bases to trimming and J lost 3 bases, with 22 bases between them. The CDR3 region is CASNSRPGTHDYEQYF. The CDR3 DNA reads as TGTGCCAGCAACAGCCGTCCGGGGACACATGACTACGAGCAGTACTTC.

This clonotype was seen only once. The chain combines TRBV5-1 with TRBJ2-1; 11 nucleotides match TRBD1. The CDR3 spans 16 residues. Trimming at V came to 4 bases and at J to 2 bases, leaving 5 bases not matched to a gene. Germline V gene data show CDR1 as SGHRS and CDR2 as YFSETQ. CDR3 in amino acids: CASSVPGQGAYNEQFF. Written as DNA, the CDR3 is TGCGCCAGCAGCGTTCCGGGACAGGGGGCCTACAATGAGCAGTTCTTC.

This rearrangement joins TRBV29-1 to TRBJ2-3; 8 bases match TRBD2. After removal of 4 bases from V and 3 bases from J, the junction contained 9 bases not matched to a gene. Germline lookup yields CDR1 SQVTM and CDR2 ANQGSEA. The CDR3 sequence is 15 residues long. Here the CDR3 DNA reads TGCAGCGTTGGAGGCCCGCGCGGGGGGACAGATACGCAGTATTTT. This gives the protein CSVGGPRGGTDTQYF.

The V and J genes are TRBV11-2 and TRBJ2-3; the match to TRBD2 covers 11 bases. Trimming cost V 5 bases and J 3 bases; bases outside gene matches: 31. CDR3 length: 24 amino acids. Per the germline V gene, CDR1 is SGHAT and CDR2 is FQNNGV. The CDR3, as DNA: TGTGCCAGCAGCAAACCCACAGCACCCCCGGTACTGGCTCTACTAGCGGGAGCGACAGATACGCAGTATTTT. Its translation: CASSKPTAPPVLALLAGATDTQYF.

The gene calls are TRBV20-1 and TRBJ2-5, with D uncertain. CDR1 DFQATT and CDR2 SNEGSKA come from the germline V gene (reference sequence). CDR3 length equals 13 residues. Trimming took off 0 bases at V and 11 bases at J, with 16 bases between the two ends. The DNA of the CDR3 is TGCAGTGCTAGAGATTTCCCACACAATGAGCAGTACTTC. This encodes CSARDFPHNEQYF.